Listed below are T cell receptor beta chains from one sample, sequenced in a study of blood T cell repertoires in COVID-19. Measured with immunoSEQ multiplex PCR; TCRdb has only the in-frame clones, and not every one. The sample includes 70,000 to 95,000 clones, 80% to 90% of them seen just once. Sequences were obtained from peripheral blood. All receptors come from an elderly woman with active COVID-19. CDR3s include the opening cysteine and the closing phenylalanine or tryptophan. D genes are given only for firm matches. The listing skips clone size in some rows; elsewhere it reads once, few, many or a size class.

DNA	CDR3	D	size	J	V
TGTGCCAGCAGCCGGGACAGGGCCCGCACAGATACGCAGTATTTT	CASSRDRARTDTQYF	TRBD1	.	TRBJ2-3	TRBV6-2/TRBV6-3
TGTGCCAGCAGCGGGAGGTCAGATACGCAGTATTTT	CASSGRSDTQYF	.	.	TRBJ2-3	TRBV7-9
TGCAGTGCTAGGACTCAAGAGACCCAGTACTTC	CSARTQETQYF	.	.	TRBJ2-5	TRBV20-1
TGTGCCAGTAGTGCGAAGGGGCAGGGGGCTTATGGCTACACCTTC	CASSAKGQGAYGYTF	TRBD1	once	TRBJ1-2	TRBV19
TGTGCCAGCAGTCCGCGGCCGAGAACAGATACGCAGTATTTT	CASSPRPRTDTQYF	.	once	TRBJ2-3	TRBV28
TGTGCCACCAGCGAGTTCTACGAGCAGTACTTC	CATSEFYEQYF	.	.	TRBJ2-7	TRBV15
TGTGCCAGCAGCCAAGCCGCAGGGCATACTGAAGCTTTCTTT	CASSQAAGHTEAFF	.	.	TRBJ1-1	TRBV3-1/TRBV3-2
TGTGCCAGCAGCTTAGGCACAGCGGACACAGATACGCAGTATTTT	CASSLGTADTDTQYF	.	.	TRBJ2-3	TRBV11-3
TGTGCCAGCAGTTCCCGGACAGGGTACTCTTACGAGCAGTACTTC	CASSSRTGYSYEQYF	TRBD1	.	TRBJ2-7	TRBV28
TGTGCCAGCAGCCCCATGGGTCTTGGCACCAGCGAGCCCCAGCATTTT	CASSPMGLGTSEPQHF	.	.	TRBJ1-5	TRBV5-5
TGTGCCAGCAGCTTGAGGGGTTATGCTGAAGCTTTCTTT	CASSLRGYAEAFF	.	.	TRBJ1-1	TRBV5-4
TGTGCCTGGAGTGTACTAGACCCCGGGGAGCTGTTTTTT	CAWSVLDPGELFF	.	.	TRBJ2-2	TRBV30
TGTGCCAGCAGTTGGGGGGTTAGCAATCAGCCCCAGCATTTT	CASSWGVSNQPQHF	.	.	TRBJ1-5	TRBV7-2
TGCGCCAGCAGCTTGGGAACTAGCGGGAGGTCAGAGACCCAGTACTTC	CASSLGTSGRSETQYF	TRBD2	.	TRBJ2-5	TRBV5-1
TGTGCCAGCAGTCCTAGACTAGCGGGAGCCCAACCCATATACAATGAGCAGTTCTTC	CASSPRLAGAQPIYNEQFF	TRBD2	.	TRBJ2-1	TRBV6-6
TGTGCCAGCTCACCACCGAGTCGCAGGGGCTACACTGAAGCTTTCTTT	CASSPPSRRGYTEAFF	.	.	TRBJ1-1	TRBV18
TGTGCCAGCGGCGAACGGGGCAATCAGCCCCAGCATTTT	CASGERGNQPQHF	.	.	TRBJ1-5	TRBV3-1/TRBV3-2
TGTGCCAGCATAAGAGGGAGGGCCTACAACGAGCAGTACTTC	CASIRGRAYNEQYF	TRBD2	.	TRBJ2-7	TRBV2
TGTGCCAGCAGCGCCTTGGACAGGGATAACTATGGCTACACCTTC	CASSALDRDNYGYTF	TRBD1	.	TRBJ1-2	TRBV9
TGTGCCACCAGCCCTGCGGGGCTCAGAGGCGCCGAGCAGTACTTC	CATSPAGLRGAEQYF	.	.	TRBJ2-7	TRBV15
TGTGCCAGCAGTTTATTATCAGAAGCTAACTATGGCTACACCTTC	CASSLLSEANYGYTF	.	.	TRBJ1-2	TRBV28
TGTGCCAGCAGTGATCAGGGGGATCAGCCCCAGCATTTT	CASSDQGDQPQHF	TRBD1	.	TRBJ1-5	TRBV6-1
TGTGCCAGTAAAATTCAGACTTGGAGCACAGATACGCAGTATTTT	CASKIQTWSTDTQYF	.	once	TRBJ2-3	TRBV19
TGTGCCAGTAGTATAACAGGTTCTTACAATGAGCAGTTCTTC	CASSITGSYNEQFF	.	few	TRBJ2-1	TRBV19
TGTGCCAGCAGCTTCGCGGGAGGCACAGATACGCAGTATTTT	CASSFAGGTDTQYF	TRBD2	.	TRBJ2-3	TRBV7-2
TGTGCCAGCAGTAATGACAGGGGCGGCGGCTACACCTTC	CASSNDRGGGYTF	TRBD1	.	TRBJ1-2	TRBV27
TGTGCCAGCAGTTTGACTTATTCCTACGAGCAGTACTTC	CASSLTYSYEQYF	.	.	TRBJ2-7	TRBV27
TGTGCCAGCAGTTTCGGGGGTCCCTCTATGCAGTATTTT	CASSFGGPSMQYF	.	.	TRBJ2-3	TRBV27
TGTGCCAGCAAACGGGACAGGGGGCGGTACGAGCAGTACTTC	CASKRDRGRYEQYF	TRBD1	.	TRBJ2-7	TRBV27
TGTGCCAGCAGCCAAGGATTTGTCGGCCCCAGGCATAATGAGCAGTTCTTC	CASSQGFVGPRHNEQFF	.	.	TRBJ2-1	TRBV3-1/TRBV3-2
TGTGCCAGCAGCAGCGGGACTAGCGGAGATACGCAGTATTTT	CASSSGTSGDTQYF	TRBD2	.	TRBJ2-3	TRBV7-9
TGTGCCAGCCTTAAACGGGGCGAGCAGTACTTC	CASLKRGEQYF	.	.	TRBJ2-7	TRBV5-8
TGTGCCATCAGTGAGTTGGGACAGGGCTGGGCAGATACGCAGTATTTT	CAISELGQGWADTQYF	TRBD1	.	TRBJ2-3	TRBV10-3
TGTGCCTGGAATCCCCGGGGGAGTGAAAAACTGTTTTTT	CAWNPRGSEKLFF	.	.	TRBJ1-4	TRBV30
TGCAGCGTTGAACGAGAGACTAGCGGGAGAGCGGGTGAGCAGTTCTTC	CSVERETSGRAGEQFF	TRBD2	.	TRBJ2-1	TRBV29-1
TGTGCCAGTAGCCCCCCAGGCGGGTATAATTCACCCCTCCACTTT	CASSPPGGYNSPLHF	.	once	TRBJ1-6	TRBV19
TGTGCCAGCTCACTAGCGGGAGATCAGACAGATACGCAGTATTTT	CASSLAGDQTDTQYF	TRBD2	.	TRBJ2-3	TRBV18
TGTGCCAGCAGCTTAGGGCTAGCGGGGACTGAGCAGTTCTTC	CASSLGLAGTEQFF	TRBD2	.	TRBJ2-1	TRBV7-3
TGTGCCAGCAGTGAAGCGGCTAGCGGGAGGGCCTATAGGTTCTTC	CASSEAASGRAYRFF	TRBD2	.	TRBJ2-1	TRBV2
TGTGCCAGCAGCCAAGATGCCCGGGAGGTAACCTACGAGCAGTACTTC	CASSQDAREVTYEQYF	TRBD2	.	TRBJ2-7	TRBV3-1/TRBV3-2
TGTGCCAGCAGTTACTCGGGAGGAGGGCCAGATACCTTC	CASSYSGGGPDTF	.	.	TRBJ1-2	TRBV6-5
TGTGCCAGCAGCCCCCAAAGCGGGAACTCCTACAATGAGCAGTTCTTC	CASSPQSGNSYNEQFF	TRBD2	.	TRBJ2-1	TRBV7-2
TGTGCCAGCGGTCGACAGGGGGCTTTATCTAGTGAGCAGTTCTTC	CASGRQGALSSEQFF	TRBD1	.	TRBJ2-1	TRBV6-5
TGTGCCAGCACCAAAGTGGCTAGCGGGAGGGCCTCGAACACCGGGGAGCTGTTTTTT	CASTKVASGRASNTGELFF	TRBD2	.	TRBJ2-2	TRBV27
TGTGCCAGCTCCCGAGCGGGACAGGGGGCCGAGCAGTACTTC	CASSRAGQGAEQYF	TRBD1	once	TRBJ2-7	TRBV18
TGTGCCAGCTCGTCAGGAAAAAACATTCAGTACTTC	CASSSGKNIQYF	.	.	TRBJ2-4	TRBV18
TGTGCCAGCAGCGAGGGTGGGGCTAGCGGGAGTACCGAGCAGTACTTC	CASSEGGASGSTEQYF	TRBD2	once	TRBJ2-7	TRBV5-4
TGTGCCAGCAGTTTAAACAGGGTCTACGATACGCAGTATTTT	CASSLNRVYDTQYF	.	few	TRBJ2-3	TRBV27
TGCAGCGTTACCGGACAAACTAGCACAGATACGCAGTATTTT	CSVTGQTSTDTQYF	.	.	TRBJ2-3	TRBV29-1
TGTGCCAGCACCTTAAGGATAGCACTGGGGAGCTCCTACAATGAGCAGTTCTTC	CASTLRIALGSSYNEQFF	.	.	TRBJ2-1	TRBV7-2
TGTGCCAGCTCACCACGAGACGAGCAGTACTTC	CASSPRDEQYF	.	.	TRBJ2-7	TRBV18
TGTGCCAGCAGTTACTCGAGACAAGATACGCAGTATTTT	CASSYSRQDTQYF	.	.	TRBJ2-3	TRBV6-5
TGTGCCAGCAGCTTTGACAGGGGGAGCCACGAGCAGTACTTC	CASSFDRGSHEQYF	TRBD1	.	TRBJ2-7	TRBV28
TGTGCCAGTAGTCGGACAGCCACCTACGAGCAGTACTTC	CASSRTATYEQYF	.	.	TRBJ2-7	TRBV19
TGTGCCAGCAGCCACAGACAGATGGGCCGGGGCTACACCTTC	CASSHRQMGRGYTF	.	.	TRBJ1-2	TRBV3-1/TRBV3-2
TGCAGCGTTGAAGATCGCGATAGCGGAGACACAGATACGCAGTATTTT	CSVEDRDSGDTDTQYF	.	.	TRBJ2-3	TRBV29-1
TGTGCCAGCAGTATCGAGGGATCCCACGAGCAGTACTTC	CASSIEGSHEQYF	.	.	TRBJ2-7	TRBV6-5
TGTGCCAGCAGCTTAGGGCTAGCGGGCACCGGGGAGCTGTTTTTT	CASSLGLAGTGELFF	TRBD2	.	TRBJ2-2	TRBV7-8
TGTGCCAGCTCACCACCCCCATGGGTAGCGGACAATGAGCAGTTCTTC	CASSPPPWVADNEQFF	.	.	TRBJ2-1	TRBV18
TGTGCCACTACGACAGGGATTTACTACAATGAGCAGTTCTTC	CATTTGIYYNEQFF	TRBD1	.	TRBJ2-1	TRBV10-3